The 18 T cell receptor beta chains in this list originate from one sample, sequenced in a study of blood T cell repertoires in COVID-19. Some clones are missing from TCRdb's copy, which holds only in-frame ones; the method was immunoSEQ multiplex PCR. In the table there are about 320,000 clones, around 88% of which are singletons. The sample was peripheral blood. The receptors originated from a woman in her twenties or thirties with COVID-19, enrolled during active disease.

The rearrangement uses TRBV30 and TRBJ2-3; D is unclear. Germline CDR1 GTSNPN, CDR2 SVGIG (reference sequence). Trimming left V 0 bases short and J 5 bases short, with 15 bases between. The CDR3 runs 15 residues. As DNA, the CDR3 is TGTGCCTGGAGTGTAGGAGTCCCGAACCGAGATACGCAGTATTTT. This gives the protein CAWSVGVPNRDTQYF.

The chain recombines TRBV5-6 with TRBJ2-1, with 7 bases fitting TRBD2. The CDR3 totals 15 residues. Germline V lookup: CDR1 SGHDT, CDR2 YYEEEE. Germline trimming cut 0 bases from V and 8 bases from J; bases unmatched to any gene: 8. The CDR3 sequence: CASSLEAGLGDEQFF. Written as DNA, the CDR3 is TGTGCCAGCAGCTTGGAGGCAGGACTAGGGGATGAGCAGTTCTTC. Full variable domain (missing parts from reference TRBV5-6 and TRBJ2-1): DAGVTQSPTHLIKTRGQQVTLRCSPKSGHDTVSWYQQALGQGPQFIFQYYEEEERQRGNFPDRFSGHQFPNYSSELNVNALLLGDSALYLCASSLEAGLGDEQFFGPGTRLTVL.

The rearrangement uses TRBV6-5 and TRBJ2-3, with 7 bases aligning to TRBD1. Trimming removed 4 bases from V and 5 bases from J; junction bases left unmatched: 6. The germline CDR1 and CDR2 sequences are MNHEY and SVGAGI. The length of the CDR3 is 14 residues. CDR3 region: CASSSLAGGDTQYF. The CDR3 DNA sequence: TGTGCCAGCAGTTCCCTGGCAGGGGGAGATACGCAGTATTTT.

The V call is TRBV20-1, the J call TRBJ2-7; 8 positions agree with TRBD2. Looked up from germline, CDR1 is DFQATT and CDR2 is SNEGSKA (reference sequence). The ends lost 6 bases at V and 3 bases at J; junction bases unmatched: 4. CDR3 length: 12 residues. The DNA for the CDR3 is TGCAGTGCCAGTAGCGGGGACTACGAGCAGTACGTC. Its protein is CSASSGDYEQYV.

The chain is built from TRBV7-2 and TRBJ2-1, with 10 positions matching TRBD2. In germline, CDR1 is SGHTA, CDR2 FQGNSA. J was trimmed by 15 bases and V by 5 bases; bases with no gene match: 7. The CDR3 is made up of 12 amino acids. The CDR3 bases are TGTGCCAGCAGCCCGCTAGCGGGGGCTACGTTCTTC. As protein: CASSPLAGATFF.

CDR3 bases: TGTGCCAGCAGCCGCGAGGCAGGGGCAGAAACGGGAGCTTTCTTT. Translated: CASSREAGAETGAFF. The chain uses TRBV4-2 and TRBJ1-1; a possible D gene is TRBD1 (6 bases). Germline loops: CDR1 LGHNA, CDR2 YNFKEQ. With 4 bases removed from V and 10 bases from J, the gap between germline ends came to 22 bases. This CDR3 contains 15 residues.

V and J are TRBV19 and TRBJ2-3; no clear D. Deletions cut 1 base from V and 0 bases from J, with 11 bases between. Germline CDR1 is LNHDA and CDR2 is SQIVND (reference sequence). The CDR3 is 16 residues long. The DNA of the CDR3 is TGTGCCAGTAGTATAGGAACAGACACCAGCACAGATACGCAGTATTTT. This codes for CASSIGTDTSTDTQYF.

The rearrangement links TRBV10-3 to TRBJ1-2; possibly TRBD1 for D (6 bases). CDR1 and CDR2 (germline): ENHRY, SYGVKD. The CDR3 covers 16 residues. V was cut by 1 base and J by 0 bases, with 12 bases left in between. The DNA of the CDR3 is TGTGCCATCAGTGAGTTAGGGGGATCAGCTAACTATGGCTACACCTTC. Amino acid sequence: CAISELGGSANYGYTF.

The chain joins TRBV2 to TRBJ1-1; D is unresolved. This CDR3 has 15 amino acids. The germline CDR1 and CDR2 sequences are SNHLY and FYNNEI. V lost 3 bases and J 0 bases, leaving 11 bases between the germline ends. The CDR3 loop reads CASSDLHGVNTEAFF. CDR3 bases: TGTGCCAGCAGTGACTTACATGGTGTGAACACTGAAGCTTTCTTT.

This sequence joins TRBV15 and TRBJ2-7; 9 nucleotides line up with TRBD1. CDR1 is LNHNV, CDR2 YYDKDF, per germline (reference sequence). The CDR3 contains 16 residues. The V segment lost 1 base and the J segment 5 bases; nucleotides outside the gene matches: 9. The DNA for the CDR3 is TGTGCCACCAGCAGAGGGGCAGACAGGGGGAGGCACGAGCAGTACTTC. Translating gives CATSRGADRGRHEQYF.

The V gene is TRBV4-1, the J gene TRBJ1-1; 7 nucleotides agree with TRBD1. In germline, CDR1 is MGHRA, CDR2 YSYEKL. The CDR3 covers 14 residues. J lost 5 bases, V lost 6 bases, and 9 bases had no gene match. CDR3 nucleotide sequence: TGCGCCAGCAGACCTATAGGGGGCGGTACTGAAGCTTTCTTT. As protein: CASRPIGGGTEAFF.

A word on this clone: Other DNA sequences in the sample encode the same CDR3. The genes are TRBV5-1 and TRBJ2-3, with TRBD1 identical over 7 bases. The CDR3 is 15 residues long. CDR1 is SGHRS, CDR2 YFSETQ, per germline. J gave up 0 bases and V 0 bases, and 1 base lay outside the gene matches. The CDR3 DNA sequence: TGCGCCAGCAGCTTGGGACAGGGTAGCACAGATACGCAGTATTTT. This gives the protein CASSLGQGSTDTQYF.

The CDR3, as DNA: TGTGCCAGCAGCTCCCTCGACAGGGGAGGTCGGGCCCTCCACTTT. Its translation is CASSSLDRGGRALHF. The genes are TRBV7-2 and TRBJ1-6, with TRBD1 matching over 8 bases. V lost 4 bases to trimming and J lost 14 bases; unmatched junction nucleotides: 13. The germline V gene has CDR1 SGHTA and CDR2 FQGNSA. The CDR3 is 15 amino acids. Together with reference TRBV7-2 and TRBJ1-6, the CDR3 gives the full variable domain: GAGVSQSPSNKVTEKGKDVELRCDPISGHTALYWYRQSLGQGLEFLIYFQGNSAPDKSGLPSDRFSAERTGGSVSTLTIQRTQQEDSAVYLCASSSLDRGGRALHFGNGTRLTVT.

The table lists this clone with a few counts. V usage is TRBV7-6 and J usage is TRBJ1-2; possible D gene TRBD1, 5 bases. The V gene's germline CDR1 is SGHVS and CDR2 FNYEAQ. The V and J ends lost 1 base and 4 bases respectively, with 10 bases between them. The CDR3 sequence is 14 residues long. Here the CDR3 reads CASSLEGRGYGYTF. The CDR3 nucleotides are TGTGCCAGCAGCTTAGAGGGGCGCGGCTATGGCTACACCTTC.

The chain has TRBV5-1 and TRBJ1-2; a weak D match, TRBD1 (6 bases). Trimming took off 2 bases at V and 8 bases at J, with 16 bases between the two ends. Germline values: CDR1 SGHRS, CDR2 YFSETQ. This CDR3 region has 14 residues. CDR3 bases: TGCGCCAGCAGCTTAACACAGGGATCGGGCGGCTACACCTTC. Encoded protein: CASSLTQGSGGYTF.

The CDR3 reads CASSPGGPSDYGYTF. CDR3 DNA: TGTGCCAGCAGCCCCGGGGGGCCGTCGGACTATGGCTACACCTTC. This chain connects TRBV6-2 or TRBV6-3 to TRBJ1-2; a weak D match, TRBD1 (6 bases). V was pared by 6 bases and J by 3 bases, with 17 bases between. The CDR3 extends over 15 amino acids. The germline gives CDR1 MNHEY, CDR2 SVGEGT.

The chain is built from TRBV5-1 and TRBJ2-1, with a tentative D call TRBD1 (6 bases). V lost 0 bases and J lost 12, with 10 bases in between. This CDR3 comprises 12 residues. Germline-derived CDR1 and CDR2 are SGHRS and YFSETQ. The DNA of the CDR3 is TGCGCCAGCAGCTTGGACCTCAGGGGGCAGTTCTTC. This gives the protein CASSLDLRGQFF.

The chain employs TRBV12-3 or TRBV12-4 and TRBJ1-1; no clear D. Trimming shortened V by 3 bases and J by 0 bases, and 5 bases separated the two germline ends. This CDR3 has 13 amino acids. The CDR3 loop is CASSFRMNTEAFF. The CDR3, as DNA: TGTGCCAGCAGTTTCAGGATGAACACTGAAGCTTTCTTT.